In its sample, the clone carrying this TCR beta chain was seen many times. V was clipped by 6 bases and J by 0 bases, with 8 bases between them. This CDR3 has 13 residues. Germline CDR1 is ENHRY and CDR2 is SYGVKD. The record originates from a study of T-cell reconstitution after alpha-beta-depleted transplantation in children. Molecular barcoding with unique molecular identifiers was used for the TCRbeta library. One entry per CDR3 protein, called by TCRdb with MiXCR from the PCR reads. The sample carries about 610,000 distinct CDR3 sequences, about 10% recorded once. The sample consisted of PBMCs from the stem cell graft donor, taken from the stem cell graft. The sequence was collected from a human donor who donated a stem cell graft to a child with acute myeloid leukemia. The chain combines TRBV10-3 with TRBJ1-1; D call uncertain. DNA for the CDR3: TGTGCCATCAGGGCAACCGTGAACACTGAAGCTTTCTTT. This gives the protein CAIRATVNTEAFF.